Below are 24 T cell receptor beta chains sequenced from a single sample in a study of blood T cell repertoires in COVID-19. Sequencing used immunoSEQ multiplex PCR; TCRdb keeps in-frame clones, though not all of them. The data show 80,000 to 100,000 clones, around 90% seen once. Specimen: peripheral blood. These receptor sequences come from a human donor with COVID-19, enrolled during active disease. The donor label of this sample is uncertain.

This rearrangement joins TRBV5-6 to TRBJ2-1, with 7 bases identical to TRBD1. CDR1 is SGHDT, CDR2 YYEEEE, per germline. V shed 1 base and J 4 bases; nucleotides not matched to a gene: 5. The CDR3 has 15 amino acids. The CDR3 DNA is TGTGCCAGCAGCTTGAAGGGGACAGAGTACAATGAGCAGTTCTTC. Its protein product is CASSLKGTEYNEQFF.

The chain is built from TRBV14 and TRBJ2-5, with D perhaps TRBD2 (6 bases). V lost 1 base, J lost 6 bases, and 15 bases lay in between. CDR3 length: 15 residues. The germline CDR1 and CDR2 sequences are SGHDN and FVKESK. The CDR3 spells CASSQALGGTQTQYF. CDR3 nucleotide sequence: TGTGCCAGCAGCCAAGCGCTTGGGGGGACCCAGACCCAGTACTTC.

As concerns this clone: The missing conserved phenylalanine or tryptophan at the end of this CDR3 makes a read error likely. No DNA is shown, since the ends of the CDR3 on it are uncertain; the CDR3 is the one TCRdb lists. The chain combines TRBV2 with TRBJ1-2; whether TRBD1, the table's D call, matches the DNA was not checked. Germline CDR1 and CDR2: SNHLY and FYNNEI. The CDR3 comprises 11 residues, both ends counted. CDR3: CASSVFDSKKL.

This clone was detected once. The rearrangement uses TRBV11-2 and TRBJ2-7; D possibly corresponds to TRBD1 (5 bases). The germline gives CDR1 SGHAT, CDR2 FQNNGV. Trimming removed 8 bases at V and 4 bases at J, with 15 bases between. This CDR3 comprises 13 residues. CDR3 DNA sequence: TGTGCCAGCGACAACCAAGGGGTGTACGAGCAGTACTTC. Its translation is CASDNQGVYEQYF.

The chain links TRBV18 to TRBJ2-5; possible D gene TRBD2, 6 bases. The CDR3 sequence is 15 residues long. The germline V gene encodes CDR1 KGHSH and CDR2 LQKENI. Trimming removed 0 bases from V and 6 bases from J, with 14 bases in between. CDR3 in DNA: TGTGCCAGCTCACCACCGCAAGGGGAGGCGAAGACCCAGTACTTC. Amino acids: CASSPPQGEAKTQYF.

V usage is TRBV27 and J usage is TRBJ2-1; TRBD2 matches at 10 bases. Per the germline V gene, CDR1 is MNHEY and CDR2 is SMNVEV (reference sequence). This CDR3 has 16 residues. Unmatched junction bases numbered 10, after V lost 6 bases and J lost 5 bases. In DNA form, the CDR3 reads TGTGCCAGCAGGTCTATCGGGCTAGCGGGGGACAATGAGCAGTTCTTC. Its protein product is CASRSIGLAGDNEQFF.

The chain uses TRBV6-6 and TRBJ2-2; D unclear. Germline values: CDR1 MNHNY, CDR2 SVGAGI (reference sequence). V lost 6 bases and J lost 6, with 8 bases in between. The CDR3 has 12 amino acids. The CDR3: CASSPAAGELFF. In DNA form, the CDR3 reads TGTGCCAGCAGCCCCGCGGCCGGGGAGCTGTTTTTT.

CDR3 region: CASRVAGDEQYF. CDR3 in DNA: TGTGCCAGCCGGGTGGCGGGGGACGAGCAGTACTTC. The chain couples TRBV2 to TRBJ2-7; 7 nucleotides agree with TRBD2. Germline assignment: CDR1 SNHLY and CDR2 FYNNEI. V lost 8 bases to trimming and J lost 5 bases; unmatched junction nucleotides: 6. CDR3 length equals 12 residues.

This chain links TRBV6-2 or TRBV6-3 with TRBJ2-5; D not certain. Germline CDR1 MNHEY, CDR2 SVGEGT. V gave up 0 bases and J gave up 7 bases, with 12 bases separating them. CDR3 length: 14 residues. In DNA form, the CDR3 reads TGTGCCAGCAGTTACTCTGACTCCCCCGTGACCCAGTACTTC. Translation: CASSYSDSPVTQYF.

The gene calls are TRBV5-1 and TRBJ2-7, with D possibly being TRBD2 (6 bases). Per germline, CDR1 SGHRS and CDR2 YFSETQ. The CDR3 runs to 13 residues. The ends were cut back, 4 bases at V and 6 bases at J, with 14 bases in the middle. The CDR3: CASSVFGGSEQYF. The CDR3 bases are TGCGCCAGCAGCGTGTTTGGGGGGAGCGAGCAGTACTTC.

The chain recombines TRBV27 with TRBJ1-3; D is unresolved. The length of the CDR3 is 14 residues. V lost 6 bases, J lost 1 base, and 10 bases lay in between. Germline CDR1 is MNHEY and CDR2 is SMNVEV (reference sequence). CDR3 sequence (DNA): TGTGCCAGCAGCAAAGACACTTCTGGAAACACCATATATTTT. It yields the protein CASSKDTSGNTIYF.

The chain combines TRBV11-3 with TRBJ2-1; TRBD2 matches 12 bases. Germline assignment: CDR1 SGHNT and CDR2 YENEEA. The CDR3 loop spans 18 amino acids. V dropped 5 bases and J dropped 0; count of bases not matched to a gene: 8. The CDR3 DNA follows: TGTGCCAGCAGCCCCCGACTAGCGGGAGACATCTCCTACAATGAGCAGTTCTTC. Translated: CASSPRLAGDISYNEQFF.

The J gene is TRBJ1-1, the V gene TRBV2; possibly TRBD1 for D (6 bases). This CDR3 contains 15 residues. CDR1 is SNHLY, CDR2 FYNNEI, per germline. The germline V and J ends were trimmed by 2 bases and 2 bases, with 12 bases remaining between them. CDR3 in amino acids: CASSEQGTPNTEAFF. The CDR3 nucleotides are TGTGCCAGCAGTGAACAGGGGACCCCTAACACTGAAGCTTTCTTT.

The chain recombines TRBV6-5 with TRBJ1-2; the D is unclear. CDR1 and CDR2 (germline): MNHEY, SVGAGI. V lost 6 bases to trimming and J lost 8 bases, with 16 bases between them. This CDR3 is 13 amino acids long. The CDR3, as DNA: TGTGCCAGCAGCAACAGCCGGTTTAGGGGCTACACCTTC. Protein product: CASSNSRFRGYTF.

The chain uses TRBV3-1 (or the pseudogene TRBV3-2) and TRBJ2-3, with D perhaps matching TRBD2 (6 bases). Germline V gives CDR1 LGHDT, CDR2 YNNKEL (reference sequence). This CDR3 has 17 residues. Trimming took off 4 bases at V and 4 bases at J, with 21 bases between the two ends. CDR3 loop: CASSPTDSGPTPDTQYF. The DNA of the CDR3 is TGTGCCAGCAGCCCTACCGACAGCGGGCCTACCCCAGATACGCAGTATTTT.

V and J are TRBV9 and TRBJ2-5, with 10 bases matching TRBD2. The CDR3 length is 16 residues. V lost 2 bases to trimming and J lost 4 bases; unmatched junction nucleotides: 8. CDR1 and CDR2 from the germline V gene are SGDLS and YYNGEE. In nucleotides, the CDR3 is TGTGCCAGCAGCGTTGGCCTAGCGGGGGAGGGAGAGACCCAGTACTTC. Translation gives CASSVGLAGEGETQYF.

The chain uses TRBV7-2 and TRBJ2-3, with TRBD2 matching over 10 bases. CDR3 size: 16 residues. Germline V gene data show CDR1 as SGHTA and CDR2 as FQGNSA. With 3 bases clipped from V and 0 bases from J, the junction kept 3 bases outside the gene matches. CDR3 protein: CASSFSGGTSTDTQYF. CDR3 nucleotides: TGTGCCAGCAGCTTTAGCGGGGGGACTAGCACAGATACGCAGTATTTT. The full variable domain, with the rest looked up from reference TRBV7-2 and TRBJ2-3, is GAGVSQSPSNKVTEKGKDVELRCDPISGHTALYWYRQSLGQGLEFLIYFQGNSAPDKSGLPSDRFSAERTGGSVSTLTIQRTQQEDSAVYLCASSFSGGTSTDTQYFGPGTRLTVL.

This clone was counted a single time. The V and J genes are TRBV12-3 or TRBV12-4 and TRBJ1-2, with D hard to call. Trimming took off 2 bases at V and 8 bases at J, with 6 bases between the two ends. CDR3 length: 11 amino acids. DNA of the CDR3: TGTGCCAGCAGTTTATATCCGGGCTACACCTTC. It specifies CASSLYPGYTF.

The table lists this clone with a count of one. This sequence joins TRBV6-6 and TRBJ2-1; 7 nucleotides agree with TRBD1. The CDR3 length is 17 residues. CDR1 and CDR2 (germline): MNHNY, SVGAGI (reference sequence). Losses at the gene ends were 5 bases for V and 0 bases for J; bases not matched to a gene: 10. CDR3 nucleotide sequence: TGTGCCAGCAGTCGATCCAGGGACAGAAGCTCCTACAATGAGCAGTTCTTC. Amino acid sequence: CASSRSRDRSSYNEQFF.

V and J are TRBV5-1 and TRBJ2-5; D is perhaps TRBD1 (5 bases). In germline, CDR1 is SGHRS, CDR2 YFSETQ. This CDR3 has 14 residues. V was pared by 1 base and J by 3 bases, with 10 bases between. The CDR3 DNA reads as TGCGCCAGCAGCTTGTTGCAGGGTAAAGAGACCCAGTACTTC. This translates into CASSLLQGKETQYF. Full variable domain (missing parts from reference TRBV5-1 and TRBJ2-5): KAGVTQTPRYLIKTRGQQVTLSCSPISGHRSVSWYQQTPGQGLQFLFEYFSETQRNKGNFPGRFSGRQFSNSRSEMNVSTLELGDSALYLCASSLLQGKETQYFGPGTRLLVL.

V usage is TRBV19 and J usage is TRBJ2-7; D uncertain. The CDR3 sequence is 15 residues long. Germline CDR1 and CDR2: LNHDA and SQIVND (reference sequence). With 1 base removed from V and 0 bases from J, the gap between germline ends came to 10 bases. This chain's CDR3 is CASSIGAFSSYEQYF. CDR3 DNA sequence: TGTGCCAGTAGTATAGGGGCGTTCTCCTCCTACGAGCAGTACTTC.

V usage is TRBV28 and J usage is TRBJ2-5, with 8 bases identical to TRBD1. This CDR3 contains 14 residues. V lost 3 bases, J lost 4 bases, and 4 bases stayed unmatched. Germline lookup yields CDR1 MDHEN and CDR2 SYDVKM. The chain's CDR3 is CASSLDRVGETQYF. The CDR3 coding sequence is TGTGCCAGCAGTTTGGACAGGGTCGGAGAGACCCAGTACTTC.

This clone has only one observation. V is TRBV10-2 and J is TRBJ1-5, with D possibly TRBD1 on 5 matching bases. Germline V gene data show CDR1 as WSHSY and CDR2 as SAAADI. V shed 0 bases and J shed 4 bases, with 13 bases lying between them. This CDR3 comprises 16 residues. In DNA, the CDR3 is TGCGCCAGCAGTGAGTCTCGCGGGGGGTTGAATCAGCCCCAGCATTTT. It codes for CASSESRGGLNQPQHF.

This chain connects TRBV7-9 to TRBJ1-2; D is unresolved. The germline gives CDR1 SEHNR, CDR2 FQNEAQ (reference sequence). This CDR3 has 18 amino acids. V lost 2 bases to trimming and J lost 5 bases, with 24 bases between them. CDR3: CASSLTQVGGLPRYGYTF. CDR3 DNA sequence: TGTGCCAGCAGCTTAACCCAGGTGGGTGGCCTACCAAGGTATGGCTACACCTTC.